These T cell receptor beta chains were read from a single sample in a study of T cell responses to AZD1222 COVID-19 vaccine. TCRdb's copy holds only in-frame clones and misses some; the assay was immunoSEQ multiplex PCR. This repertoire shows approximately 180,000 clones, approximately 95% found once; its top ten account for under 1.1%. The sequenced sample was peripheral blood, obtained 28 days after the second dose of the MenACWY control vaccine. Source of these receptors: an adult who received the MenACWY meningococcal vaccine as a control. CDR3s include the opening cysteine and the closing phenylalanine or tryptophan. The D gene is left open where the match is weak. Size is omitted from some rows. Given values are once, few, many or a class for expanded clones.

clone_size,j_call,v_call,d_call,cdr3_aa,cdr3_nt
many,TRBJ1-1,TRBV2,NA,CASSEGDANTEAFF,TGTGCCAGCAGTGAAGGTGACGCGAACACTGAAGCTTTCTTT
NA,TRBJ1-6,TRBV27,TRBD1,CASSYLGTGSNSPLHF,TGTGCCAGCAGTTACCTTGGGACAGGGTCGAATTCACCCCTCCACTTT
few,TRBJ1-1,TRBV2,NA,CASSDRDGNTEAFF,TGTGCCAGCAGTGATCGCGACGGTAACACTGAAGCTTTCTTT
NA,TRBJ1-2,TRBV7-2,TRBD1,CASSMARDRGNYGYTF,TGTGCCAGCAGCATGGCCCGGGACAGGGGCAACTATGGCTACACCTTC
NA,TRBJ1-5,TRBV18,TRBD1,CASSSDRVSANQPQHF,TGTGCCAGCTCATCAGACAGGGTCTCAGCGAATCAGCCCCAGCATTTT
NA,TRBJ1-2,TRBV5-1,NA,CASSPGFELYGYTF,TGCGCCAGCAGCCCGGGATTCGAGCTCTATGGCTACACCTTC
NA,TRBJ2-1,TRBV6-5,NA,CASSYGRTLSEQFF,TGTGCCAGCAGTTACGGCCGGACTTTGTCTGAGCAGTTCTTC
NA,TRBJ2-5,TRBV10-3,TRBD1,CAISDTPGTGDQTQYF,TGTGCCATCAGTGATACTCCCGGGACAGGGGACCAGACCCAGTACTTC
few,TRBJ2-7,TRBV7-8,NA,CATGGALGPKQYF,TGTGCCACAGGTGGCGCCCTTGGTCCCAAGCAGTACTTC
NA,TRBJ2-6,TRBV20-1,NA,CSASQPGANVLTF,TGCAGTGCTAGTCAGCCTGGGGCCAACGTCCTGACTTTC
NA,TRBJ2-7,TRBV6-1,NA,CASSEPPKPGEQYF,TGTGCCAGCAGTGAACCCCCCAAACCGGGCGAGCAGTACTTC
NA,TRBJ1-5,TRBV7-2,NA,CASSLVGGRQPQHF,TGTGCCAGCAGCTTAGTGGGGGGCAGACAGCCCCAGCATTTT
NA,TRBJ2-1,TRBV20-1,NA,CSAEGNEQFF,TGCAGTGCGGAGGGCAATGAGCAGTTCTTC
NA,TRBJ1-2,TRBV20-1,NA,CSASHNYGYTF,TGCAGTGCTAGTCATAACTATGGCTACACCTTC
NA,TRBJ1-2,TRBV27,NA,CASSLSTGGYGYTF,TGTGCCAGCAGTTTATCCACAGGAGGATATGGCTACACCTTC
NA,TRBJ1-3,TRBV11-2,NA,CASSPPPRDTIYF,TGTGCCAGCAGCCCCCCACCCAGGGACACCATATATTTT
NA,TRBJ1-1,TRBV28,NA,CASTTGFHGSTEAFF,TGTGCCAGCACGACAGGCTTTCATGGGAGCACTGAAGCTTTCTTT
NA,TRBJ2-3,TRBV9,TRBD2,CASSVGPSGFTDTQYF,TGTGCCAGCAGCGTAGGCCCTAGCGGTTTCACAGATACGCAGTATTTT
NA,TRBJ2-4,TRBV5-4,NA,CASSPPGAKNIQYF,TGTGCCAGCAGCCCTCCGGGGGCCAAAAACATTCAGTACTTC
NA,TRBJ1-2,TRBV30,TRBD1,CAWNLGPTGGGYTF,TGTGCCTGGAACCTAGGGCCGACAGGGGGCGGCTACACCTTC
NA,TRBJ1-2,TRBV7-9,TRBD1,CASSSDRTGPLFYTF,TGTGCCAGCAGCAGCGATAGGACAGGACCTCTTTTCTACACCTTC
NA,TRBJ1-4,TRBV7-7,TRBD1,CASSVDRGPGEKLFF,TGTGCTAGCAGCGTTGACAGGGGGCCAGGCGAAAAACTGTTTTTT
NA,TRBJ2-1,TRBV27,TRBD2,CASSLRGLAGEEQFF,TGTGCCAGCAGTCTAAGGGGACTAGCGGGAGAGGAGCAGTTCTTC
NA,TRBJ2-1,TRBV18,NA,CASSPQGQSSYNEQFF,TGTGCCAGCTCACCACAGGGGCAGAGCTCCTACAATGAGCAGTTCTTC
NA,TRBJ1-2,TRBV5-1,NA,CASGTANYGYTF,TGCGCCAGCGGGACCGCGAACTATGGCTACACCTTC
NA,TRBJ2-1,TRBV19,TRBD2,CASSTGLGLDEQFF,TGTGCCAGTAGCACAGGACTAGGGCTGGATGAGCAGTTCTTC
NA,TRBJ1-4,TRBV5-1,NA,CASSLGTLGEKLFF,TGCGCCAGCAGCTTGGGGACCCTTGGGGAAAAACTGTTTTTT
NA,TRBJ1-1,TRBV11-2,NA,CASSSIDGFYTEAFF,TGTGCCAGCAGCTCCATAGACGGGTTTTACACTGAAGCTTTCTTT
NA,TRBJ2-2,TRBV5-1,TRBD1,CASSLVAGGVTGELFF,TGCGCCAGCAGCTTGGTTGCAGGGGGAGTCACCGGGGAGCTGTTTTTT
NA,TRBJ1-1,TRBV19,NA,CASSPQGNTEAFF,TGTGCCAGTAGTCCACAGGGAAACACTGAAGCTTTCTTT
once,TRBJ2-2,TRBV27,NA,CASSSFQGSGELFF,TGTGCCAGCAGTTCCTTCCAGGGCTCCGGGGAGCTGTTTTTT
once,TRBJ1-4,TRBV6-6,NA,CASRPGIEKLFF,TGTGCCAGCAGGCCTGGGATCGAAAAACTGTTTTTT
NA,TRBJ2-2,TRBV3-1/TRBV3-2,NA,CASSPGGRVLTGELFF,TGTGCCAGCAGCCCAGGAGGGCGGGTCCTCACCGGGGAGCTGTTTTTT
NA,TRBJ2-1,TRBV6-2/TRBV6-3,TRBD2,CASSWHSGGAPNEQFF,TGTGCCAGCAGTTGGCATAGCGGGGGGGCCCCGAATGAGCAGTTCTTC
NA,TRBJ1-1,TRBV5-1,NA,CASSLAPRNLNTEAFF,TGCGCCAGCAGCTTGGCCCCCCGCAACTTGAACACTGAAGCTTTCTTT
few,TRBJ2-2,TRBV9,NA,CASSVGHGVTGELFF,TGTGCCAGCAGCGTAGGTCATGGGGTGACCGGGGAGCTGTTTTTT
NA,TRBJ2-3,TRBV6-5,NA,CASGEGDTQYF,TGTGCCAGCGGAGAGGGAGATACGCAGTATTTT
NA,TRBJ1-1,TRBV5-4,NA,CASSLGGIENTEAFF,TGTGCCAGCAGCTTGGGGGGGATTGAGAACACTGAAGCTTTCTTT